The 21 T cell receptor beta chains listed next were all sequenced from one sample in a study of blood T cells in healthy people across ages. Then a second PCR, running about 6 to 11 cycles, was carried out with a sample-barcoded 5' primer and a J-beta primer mix. MiXCR, applied by TCRdb to the 5' RACE reads, yields one record per CDR3 protein. The sample holds about 1.1 million distinct CDR3 sequences; roughly two fifths are singletons and the top ten take under 15%. The specimen sequenced was blood. The receptor set was obtained from a man aged 18 to 30 in good health.

The chain is built from TRBV27 and TRBJ2-3; no clear D gene. CDR3 length: 14 residues. The germline V and J ends were trimmed by 5 bases and 2 bases, with 11 bases remaining between them. Germline V gene lookup returns CDR1 MNHEY and CDR2 SMNVEV (reference sequence). CDR3 protein: CASSVGRYTDTQYF. The CDR3 coding sequence is TGTGCCAGCAGTGTAGGAAGATACACAGATACGCAGTATTTT.

V gene TRBV13 combines with J gene TRBJ2-1; the D gene could be TRBD1 or TRBD2 (6 bases each). This CDR3 has 15 residues. Trimming pared 3 bases from V and 4 bases from J, leaving 13 bases between. Germline V gene data show CDR1 as PRHDT and CDR2 as FYEKMQ (reference sequence). As DNA, the CDR3 is TGTGCCAGCAGCTTCGCCGGGGGCGCATACAATGAGCAGTTCTTC. It codes for CASSFAGGAYNEQFF.

The genes are TRBV20-1 and TRBJ1-2; D unclear. This CDR3 comprises 15 residues. V was cut by 6 bases and J by 1 base, with 18 bases left in between. The germline V gene encodes CDR1 DFQATT and CDR2 SNEGSKA (reference sequence). This CDR3 is CSAPHPIQNNYGYTF. The CDR3 DNA sequence: TGCAGTGCCCCTCACCCGATACAGAATAACTATGGCTACACCTTC.

Only a few counts were recorded for this clonotype. The chain is built from TRBV5-5 and TRBJ2-2, with no clear D. CDR1 is SGHKS, CDR2 YYEKEE, per germline (reference sequence). V shed 1 base and J shed 4 bases, with 5 bases lying between them. This CDR3 region has 13 residues. Written as DNA, the CDR3 is TGTGCCAGCAGCTTGTACGGCACCGGGGAGCTGTTTTTT. It encodes CASSLYGTGELFF.

This clonotype came up once. Sequence at one end of the junction differs from germline and may be a read error. The rearrangement uses TRBV27 and TRBJ1-1, with 8 bases that match TRBD1. Germline CDR1 and CDR2: MNHEY and SMNVEV (reference sequence). This CDR3 is 19 amino acids long. The CDR3 DNA reads TGTGCTAGCAGTTCGCACAGACGGAGGACAGGGAGGATGAACACTGAAGCTTTCTTT. Translation: CASSSHRRRTGRMNTEAFF.

This chain uses TRBV6-5 with TRBJ1-4; D may be TRBD1 (5 bases). Germline assignment: CDR1 MNHEY and CDR2 SVGAGI. V was shortened by 0 bases and J by 5 bases, with 13 bases between the two germline ends. The CDR3 sequence is 16 residues long. This CDR3 is CASSYSWRGANEKLFF. CDR3 nucleotides: TGTGCCAGCAGTTACTCGTGGAGAGGGGCGAATGAAAAACTGTTTTTT.

This chain uses TRBV2 with TRBJ1-5; 8 bases map to TRBD1. Unmatched junction bases numbered 8, after V lost 5 bases and J lost 8 bases. Germline assignment: CDR1 SNHLY and CDR2 FYNNEI. The CDR3 spans 14 residues. This CDR3 is CASSPNRGNEPQHF. CDR3 bases: TGTGCCAGCAGTCCTAACAGGGGGAATGAGCCCCAGCATTTT.

This chain connects TRBV12-3 or TRBV12-4 to TRBJ2-1; D unresolved. This CDR3 spans 14 amino acids. V gave up 5 bases and J gave up 8 bases, with 16 bases separating them. CDR3 nucleotides: TGTGCCAGCAGTGTAGGCGGCTCTGACTATGAGCAGTTCTTC. It yields the protein CASSVGGSDYEQFF.

The rearrangement uses TRBV10-3 and TRBJ2-2; TRBD1 aligns across 7 bases. The CDR3 length is 13 residues. The V gene's germline CDR1 is ENHRY and CDR2 SYGVKD. The junction had 0 bases not matched to a gene; V was cut back by 3 bases and J by 5 bases. The CDR3 DNA sequence: TGTGCCATCAGTGACAGGGGGACCGGGGAGCTGTTTTTT. As protein: CAISDRGTGELFF.

This clonotype occurred many times. This chain uses TRBV10-3 with TRBJ2-5; D not certain. Germline CDR1 reads ENHRY; CDR2 reads SYGVKD. This CDR3 region has 14 residues. With 7 bases removed from V and 2 bases from J, the gap between germline ends came to 14 bases. The CDR3 DNA reads TGTGCCATCAAAGGCCATGGGGTACAAGAGACCCAGTACTTC. Its protein is CAIKGHGVQETQYF.

This clonotype appeared a few times. The chain is built from TRBV6-2 or TRBV6-3 and TRBJ2-3, with 10 bases that match TRBD1. Looked up from germline, CDR1 is MNHEY and CDR2 is SVGEGT. With V trimmed by 10 bases and J by 6 bases, 10 bases remained unmatched. CDR3 length: 14 amino acids. The DNA of the CDR3 is TGTGCCACGCGGTGGACAGGGGGGACGGATACGCAGTATTTT. Encoded protein: CATRWTGGTDTQYF.

This clonotype was detected only once. The V gene is TRBV6-5, the J gene TRBJ1-2, with TRBD1 matching over 7 bases. The CDR3 contains 15 residues. J was trimmed by 4 bases and V by 0 bases; bases with no gene match: 5. In germline, CDR1 is MNHEY, CDR2 SVGAGI. For the CDR3, the DNA is TGTGCCAGCAGTTACTCGGGAGGGGGCCTCTATGGCTACACCTTC. Its translation: CASSYSGGGLYGYTF.

CDR3 residues: CASSLEGRAGTSFGNIQYF. The CDR3 DNA is TGTGCCAGCAGCTTGGAAGGGCGGGCAGGGACCTCCTTTGGAAACATTCAGTACTTC. The chain uses TRBV5-5 and TRBJ2-4; D is tentatively TRBD1 or TRBD2 (5 bases each). Germline lookup yields CDR1 SGHKS and CDR2 YYEKEE (reference sequence). The CDR3 covers 19 residues. The V and J ends lost 0 bases and 6 bases respectively, with 25 bases between them.

The V and J genes are TRBV29-1 and TRBJ1-1, with unresolved D. Looked up from germline, CDR1 is SQVTM and CDR2 is ANQGSEA. The CDR3 sequence is 15 residues long. The V end lost 4 bases, the J end lost 0 bases, and 15 bases lay between the germline ends. This chain's CDR3 is CSVVPAHKLNTEAFF. In DNA, the CDR3 is TGCAGCGTTGTTCCCGCCCATAAGTTGAACACTGAAGCTTTCTTT.

The chain carries TRBV12-3 or TRBV12-4 and TRBJ2-7; D gene uncertain. CDR3 length: 14 residues. Trimming left V 1 base short and J 7 bases short, with 14 bases between. Here the CDR3 reads CASSLGPRNNEQYF. In DNA form, the CDR3 reads TGTGCCAGCAGTTTAGGGCCTAGGAACAATGAGCAGTACTTC.

This chain uses TRBV20-1 with TRBJ1-4; perhaps TRBD1 as D (5 bases). This CDR3 comprises 13 residues. The V gene lost 3 bases and the J gene lost 8 bases, with 13 bases spanning the gap. Germline CDR1 DFQATT, CDR2 SNEGSKA (reference sequence). The CDR3 DNA reads TGCAGTGCTAGGATAGGGGCGGGGGAAAAACTGTTTTTT. It codes for CSARIGAGEKLFF.

The rearrangement links TRBV29-1 to TRBJ1-1; 10 positions agree with TRBD1. The ends lost 1 base at V and 4 bases at J; junction bases unmatched: 9. CDR1 is SQVTM and CDR2 is ANQGSEA in the germline V gene. The CDR3 is 16 amino acids. The CDR3 is CSVEARGDRGVTEAFF. In nucleotides, the CDR3 is TGCAGCGTTGAAGCCAGGGGGGACAGGGGCGTCACTGAAGCTTTCTTT.

The sample holds a few counts of this clonotype. The CDR3 DNA is TGTGCCAGCAGTTTCACAGGGTCCCTCTCCTACGAGCAGTACTTC. Protein product: CASSFTGSLSYEQYF. This chain joins TRBV6-5 and TRBJ2-7; D might be TRBD1 (6 bases). Trimming shortened V by 4 bases and J by 0 bases, and 13 bases separated the two germline ends. The CDR3 spans 15 residues. Germline assignment: CDR1 MNHEY and CDR2 SVGAGI.

This clonotype was detected only a few times. The chain has TRBV12-3 or TRBV12-4 and TRBJ1-1; D might be TRBD1 (6 bases). CDR3 size: 14 residues. The V and J ends lost 6 bases and 8 bases respectively, with 19 bases between them. Here the CDR3 DNA reads TGTGCCAGCAGCGGAACTACAGGGCCACTAGAAGCTTTCTTT. This codes for CASSGTTGPLEAFF.

The chain combines TRBV20-1 with TRBJ1-6, with D tentatively TRBD1 (5 bases). Germline V lookup: CDR1 DFQATT, CDR2 SNEGSKA (reference sequence). V was clipped by 3 bases and J by 5 bases, with 11 bases between them. CDR3 length: 14 residues. In nucleotides, the CDR3 is TGCAGTGCTAGGGACGGGACGGATAATTCACCCCTCCACTTT. It translates to CSARDGTDNSPLHF.

The J gene is TRBJ1-4, the V gene TRBV28; no clear D gene. V gave up 5 bases and J gave up 5 bases, with 9 bases separating them. CDR3 length: 13 residues. In germline, CDR1 is MDHEN, CDR2 SYDVKM. CDR3 sequence (DNA): TGTGCCAGCAGTATGGGAAGCAATGAAAAACTGTTTTTT. As protein: CASSMGSNEKLFF.